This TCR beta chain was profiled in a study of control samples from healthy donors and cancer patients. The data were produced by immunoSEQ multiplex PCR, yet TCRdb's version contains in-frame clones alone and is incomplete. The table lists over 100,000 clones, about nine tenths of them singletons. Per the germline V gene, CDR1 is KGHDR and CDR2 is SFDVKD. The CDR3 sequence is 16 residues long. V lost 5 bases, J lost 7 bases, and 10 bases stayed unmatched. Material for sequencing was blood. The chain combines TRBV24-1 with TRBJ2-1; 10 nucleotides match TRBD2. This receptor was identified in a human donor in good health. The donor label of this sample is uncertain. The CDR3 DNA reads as TGTGCCACCAGTGCCCCACGACTAGCGGGCCGAAATGAGCAGTTCTTC. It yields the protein CATSAPRLAGRNEQFF.